This T cell receptor (beta chain) was documented in a study of cytomegalovirus exposure and HLA in healthy donors. Whole-study context: It was reported in a later analysis that the same platform had been used for the 120 or so validation repertoires as for the 550 to 700 first-cohort repertoires. The study, taken as a whole, reports: Three chains linked to CMV were shown in vitro to be specific for CMV antigens. Within the 130 or so validation repertoires, first-cohort TCR clusters tended to co-occur, according to a later analysis.

The CDR3 length is 14 residues. CDR1 is SGHRS, CDR2 YFSETQ, per germline. Losses at the gene ends were 0 bases for V and 5 bases for J; bases not matched to a gene: 2. Separate from the 666-subject first cohort was the approximately 120-subject validation cohort, to which the donors belonged. This clone has just one count. As yet, its antigen is unknown. Only in-frame clones appear in the TCRdb table, and some are missing; sequencing was by immunoSEQ multiplex PCR. The sample contains approximately 150,000 clones, 87% of which appear only once. The sequence derives from a man between 18 and 29 years old in good health and CMV-seropositive. The V and J genes are TRBV5-1 and TRBJ2-3; 8 nucleotides line up with TRBD1. The sequenced material came from PBMCs. The CDR3 spells CASSLAGTGDTQYF. The CDR3 nucleotides are TGCGCCAGCAGCTTGGCGGGGACAGGAGATACGCAGTATTTT.